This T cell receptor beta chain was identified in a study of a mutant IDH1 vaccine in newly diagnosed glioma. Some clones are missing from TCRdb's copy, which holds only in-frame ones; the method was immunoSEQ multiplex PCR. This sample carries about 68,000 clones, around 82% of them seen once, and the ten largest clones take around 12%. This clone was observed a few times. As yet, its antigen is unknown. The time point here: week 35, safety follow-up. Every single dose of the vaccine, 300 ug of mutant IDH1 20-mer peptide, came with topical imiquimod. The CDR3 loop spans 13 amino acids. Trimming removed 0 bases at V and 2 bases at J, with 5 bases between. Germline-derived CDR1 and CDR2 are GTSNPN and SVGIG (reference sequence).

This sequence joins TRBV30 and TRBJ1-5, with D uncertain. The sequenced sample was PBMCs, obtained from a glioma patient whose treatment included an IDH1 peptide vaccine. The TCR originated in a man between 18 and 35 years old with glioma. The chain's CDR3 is CAWSVMRNQPQHF. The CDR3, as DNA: TGTGCCTGGAGTGTAATGCGCAATCAGCCCCAGCATTTT.